This T cell receptor (beta chain) was identified in a study of cytotoxic CD8 clonotypes in ibrutinib-treated CLL. Investigators sought sequencing depths of between 1 in 200,000 and 1 in 1 million T cells. The assay was immunoSEQ multiplex PCR, and TCRdb's table has in-frame clones only and misses some. The sample lists over 65,000 clones; 70% to 80% were seen once. About this clone: The target antigen is unknown.

Study findings and constraints: Clonality went up at the time of ibrutinib response, stayed stable in sustained remission, and later dropped back toward its baseline level at progression.

The material sequenced was PBMCs, taken after 12 months of ibrutinib treatment. This sequence originates from a human donor with chronic lymphocytic leukemia.

This chain's CDR3 is CASSLARKGGVTEAFF. In DNA, the CDR3 is TGTGCCAGCAGCTTAGCAAGAAAGGGTGGGGTCACTGAAGCTTTCTTT. The chain combines TRBV7-9 with TRBJ1-1, with D unclear. The CDR3 is made up of 16 amino acids. Trimming took 0 bases from V and 4 from J, leaving 15 bases between them. Germline lookup yields CDR1 SEHNR and CDR2 FQNEAQ (reference sequence).